Listed below are T cell receptor beta chains from one sample, sequenced in a study of cytomegalovirus exposure and HLA in healthy donors. Using immunoSEQ multiplex PCR, the repertoire was profiled, and TCRdb retains in-frame clones only, with some absent. Of fewer than 150,000 clones in the sample, around 66% were seen once. Sequenced input: PBMCs. The receptor source for this set is a young man in good health and CMV-seropositive. The CDR3 runs from the conserved cysteine through the conserved F or W. A D gene is named only where the DNA matches it firmly. Size is omitted from some rows. Given values are once, few, many or a class for expanded clones.

j_call,clone_size,d_call,v_call,cdr3_nt,cdr3_aa
TRBJ2-1,few,TRBD2,TRBV6-5,TGTGCCAGCAGTTACTCGACTAGCGGGGGAGGTGAGCAGTTCTTC,CASSYSTSGGGEQFF
TRBJ1-2,.,TRBD1,TRBV9,TGTGCCAGCAGCGTACAGGGGGCATCCCTCGTTTTTAACTATGGCTACACCTTC,CASSVQGASLVFNYGYTF
TRBJ2-7,.,TRBD2,TRBV7-2,TGTGCCAGCAGCTTAAGTGATCTAGCGGGCAGGGAGCAGTACTTC,CASSLSDLAGREQYF
TRBJ1-1,once,TRBD1,TRBV7-9,TGTGCCAGCAGCTTAGCGCCGAGGGGGCTGATGAACACTGAAGCTTTCTTT,CASSLAPRGLMNTEAFF
TRBJ2-2,.,.,TRBV5-1,TGCGCCAGCAGCGCTACCCTTATAGTATCCGGGGAGCTGTTTTTT,CASSATLIVSGELFF
TRBJ2-2,once,TRBD1,TRBV5-1,TGCGCCAGCAGCTTGGTAGGGGGCTACGGGGAGCTGTTTTTT,CASSLVGGYGELFF
TRBJ2-7,medium-sized,TRBD1,TRBV11-2,TGTGCCAGCAGCCTAGGGACAGGCGGGGCGTCATCCTACGAGCAGTACTTC,CASSLGTGGASSYEQYF
TRBJ2-3,few,.,TRBV21-1,TGTGCCAGCAGCTTTAGCGGGGGGATGGATACGCAGTATTTT,CASSFSGGMDTQYF
TRBJ1-6,.,TRBD1,TRBV19,TGTGCCAGTAGTGACACAGGGGACTCACCCCTCCACTTT,CASSDTGDSPLHF
TRBJ2-7,.,TRBD2,TRBV9,TGTGCCAGCAGCGTAGGAGGCGGGGGTTTCTACGAGCAGTACTTC,CASSVGGGGFYEQYF
TRBJ2-3,.,TRBD2,TRBV30,TGTGCCTGGAGGGGGAGGGCTCGGGCAGATACGCAGTATTTT,CAWRGRARADTQYF
TRBJ2-2,few,TRBD2,TRBV6-4,TGTGCCAGCAGCGCCGCGGGGGGGGACACCGGGGAGCTGTTTTTT,CASSAAGGDTGELFF
TRBJ1-2,.,.,TRBV6-5,TGTGCCAGCAGTTACGAGGGCCCCTATGGCTACACCTTC,CASSYEGPYGYTF
TRBJ1-5,once,.,TRBV6-6,TGTGCCAGCAGTTACTCAGCGGGGGCGAATCAGCCCCAGCATTTT,CASSYSAGANQPQHF
TRBJ2-3,.,.,TRBV29-1,TGCAGCTTCGGACACGAAACCCCCACAGATACGCAGTATTTT,CSFGHETPTDTQYF
TRBJ1-2,.,.,TRBV6-6,TGTGCCAGCAGTACTCCGGGAGGGTTCGGCTACACCTTC,CASSTPGGFGYTF
TRBJ1-5,.,.,TRBV5-8,TGTGCCAGCAGCCCGTCGGGGGGGCGCATTCCTAGCAATCAGCCCCAGCATTTT,CASSPSGGRIPSNQPQHF
TRBJ1-5,.,TRBD1,TRBV5-4,TGTGCCAGCAGCTTGTCTCTAGGGGGCGAGTTCGTAGGGCCCCAGCATTTT,CASSLSLGGEFVGPQHF
TRBJ1-1,few,.,TRBV5-6,TGTGCCAGCAGCCTCCGAGGCACTGAAGCTTTCTTT,CASSLRGTEAFF
TRBJ1-1,few,TRBD1,TRBV5-1,TGCGCCAGCAGCTTGCCGGACAGGAAGAACACTGAAGCTTTCTTT,CASSLPDRKNTEAFF
TRBJ2-7,.,TRBD1,TRBV6-5,TGTGCCAGCAGTTACTCCGGGACAGCCAGCTCCTACGAGCAGTACTTC,CASSYSGTASSYEQYF
TRBJ1-2,.,.,TRBV6-5,TGTGCCAGCAGTCCTCTAGGGGGAAACTATGGCTACACCTTC,CASSPLGGNYGYTF
TRBJ1-4,.,.,TRBV25-1,TGTGCCAGCAGTGAACCAGGCGGGTCGGGAGAAAAACTGTTTTTT,CASSEPGGSGEKLFF
TRBJ2-7,.,.,TRBV11-3,TGTGCCAGCAGCTTAGTAGTCTACGAGCAGTACTTC,CASSLVVYEQYF
TRBJ1-1,.,.,TRBV29-1,TGCAGCGTTGAAGATCTCGGGGGGTCGGCCCCGGAAGCTTTCTTT,CSVEDLGGSAPEAFF
TRBJ2-2,once,TRBD2,TRBV5-6,TGTGCCAGCAGCCCCCCGAGCGGGGGCCGGAACACCGGGGAGCTGTTTTTT,CASSPPSGGRNTGELFF
TRBJ1-2,few,TRBD1,TRBV4-2,TGTGCCAGCAGCCAAGGGACAGGCTGGGGCTACACCTTC,CASSQGTGWGYTF
TRBJ1-1,.,.,TRBV7-8,TGTGCCAGCAGCCTTCGGGGTCAAGTATGGAACACTGAAGCTTTCTTT,CASSLRGQVWNTEAFF